This TCR beta chain emerged from a study of T cell responses to AZD1222 COVID-19 vaccine. The study's findings and limits: Clonal diversity was possibly underestimated; the donors were predominantly white British and more often female.

TCRdb keeps only in-frame clones here, not all; method: immunoSEQ multiplex PCR. The data contain approximately 190,000 clones, approximately 91% of them seen just once; the ten biggest clones take up roughly 0.99%. Trimming left V 0 bases short and J 10 bases short, with 17 bases between. The CDR3 is made up of 16 amino acids. Germline CDR1 is SGHRS and CDR2 is YFSETQ. Of note for this clone: Its antigen is still unknown.

The receptor was derived from an adult in good health. The source was peripheral blood, collected on day 0 of AZD1222 vaccination. V and J are TRBV5-1 and TRBJ1-6, with D possibly TRBD1 on 6 matching bases. The CDR3 DNA is TGCGCCAGCAGCTTGGCCCCGACAGGCGCCCCCTCACCCCTCCACTTT. Protein sequence: CASSLAPTGAPSPLHF.